This entry features one TCR beta chain sequence. Study processing details: Amplification with reference gene primers provided the estimates of nucleated cell counts. The protocol was immunoSEQ multiplex PCR, while the TCRdb copy is restricted to in-frame clones and leaves out a portion. That table is the source of V, J and clone size, and D and trimming were worked out from the DNA. Of 95,000 to 150,000 clones detected, roughly 80% appear once; the ten largest clones hold 4.5% to 6%. The germline V and J ends were trimmed by 2 bases and 3 bases, with 14 bases remaining between them. This CDR3 spans 15 amino acids. Germline CDR1 SGHVS, CDR2 FQNEAQ. Seattle's enrolled individuals joined amid active infection and were then monitored longitudinally. This sample is drawn from a study of blood T cell repertoires in COVID-19. At the level of the study: Specimens from acute and convalescent COVID-19 originated in the United States, Italy and Spain. T cells, B-cell-depleted T cells, or PBMCs supplied cDNA or gDNA.

What was sequenced was peripheral blood. The clonotype comes from a man older than 75 with COVID-19, enrolled during active disease. The chain is built from TRBV7-8 and TRBJ2-7, with D maybe TRBD1 (6 bases). Written as DNA, the CDR3 is TGTGCCAGCAGCTTATCAAGGACAGCCAACTACGAGCAGTACTTC. Its translation is CASSLSRTANYEQYF.